This T cell receptor (beta chain) was profiled in a study of a mutant IDH1 vaccine in newly diagnosed glioma. In the study overall: Investigators started vaccination 4-6 weeks after radiotherapy alone, or with temozolomide cycles.

As to time point: week 47, end of study. The study gave 300 ug of mutant IDH1 20-mer peptide per vaccine dose, with topical imiquimod. Germline lookup yields CDR1 WNHNN and CDR2 SYGVQD (reference sequence). The V gene lost 2 bases and the J gene lost 8 bases, with 16 bases spanning the gap. This CDR3 is built from 16 residues. As to this clone: The antigen is undetermined.

TCRdb's table, derived via immunoSEQ multiplex PCR, lists solely in-frame clones and lacks some. The sample carries about 56,000 clones, 75% to 90% recorded once. The sequenced sample was PBMCs, obtained from a glioma patient whose treatment included an IDH1 peptide vaccine. The sequence was obtained from a woman between 45 and 65 years old with glioma. J is TRBJ1-6 and V is TRBV10-1; D remains ambiguous. CDR3 sequence (DNA): TGCGCCAGCAGTGAGGGTCCAAGGCGTCAGCATTCACCCCTCCACTTT. It encodes CASSEGPRRQHSPLHF.